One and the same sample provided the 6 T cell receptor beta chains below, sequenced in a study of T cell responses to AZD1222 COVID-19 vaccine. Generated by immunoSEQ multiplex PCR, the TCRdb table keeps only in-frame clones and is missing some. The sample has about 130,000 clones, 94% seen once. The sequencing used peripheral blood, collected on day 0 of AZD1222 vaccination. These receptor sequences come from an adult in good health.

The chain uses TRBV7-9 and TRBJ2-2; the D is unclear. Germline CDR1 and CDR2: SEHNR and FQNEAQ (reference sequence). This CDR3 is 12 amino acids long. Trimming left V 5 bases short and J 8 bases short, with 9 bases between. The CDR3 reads CASSLPQGELFF. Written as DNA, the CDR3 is TGTGCCAGCAGCCTCCCACAGGGGGAGCTGTTTTTT.

DNA for the CDR3: TGTGCCAGCAGCCAAGATCGGTACTTGTTTCTCTACGAGCAGTACTTC. This gives the protein CASSQDRYLFLYEQYF. The chain combines TRBV14 with TRBJ2-7; D is unresolved. CDR3 length: 16 residues. Trimming left V 0 bases short and J 3 bases short, with 15 bases between. Germline V CDR1 and CDR2: SGHDN, FVKESK.

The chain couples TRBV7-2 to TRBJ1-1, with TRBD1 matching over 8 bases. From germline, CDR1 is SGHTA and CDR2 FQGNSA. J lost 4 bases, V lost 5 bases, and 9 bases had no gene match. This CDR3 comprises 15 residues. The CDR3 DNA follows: TGTGCCAGCAGCAGCAGGGGGCGCGGGGCCACTGAAGCTTTCTTT. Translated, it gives CASSSRGRGATEAFF.

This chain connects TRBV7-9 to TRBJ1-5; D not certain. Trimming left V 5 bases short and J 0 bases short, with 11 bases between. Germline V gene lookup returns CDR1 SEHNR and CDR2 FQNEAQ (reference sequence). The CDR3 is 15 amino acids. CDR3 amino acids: CASSPLAGSNQPQHF. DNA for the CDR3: TGTGCCAGCAGCCCCCTGGCGGGTAGCAATCAGCCCCAGCATTTT.

DNA of the CDR3: TGTGCCAGCAGCTTGGTGGTAGCGGGAGTCTACGAGCAGTACTTC. It yields the protein CASSLVVAGVYEQYF. The chain joins TRBV5-5 to TRBJ2-7; the match to TRBD2 covers 9 bases. J lost 3 bases, V lost 0 bases, and 4 bases had no gene match. The CDR3 has 15 residues. CDR1 SGHKS and CDR2 YYEKEE come from the germline V gene (reference sequence).

The CDR3 DNA follows: TGTGCCAGCGGCTATGGGCTCCAAGAGACCCAGTACTTC. Amino acids: CASGYGLQETQYF. The rearrangement links TRBV28 to TRBJ2-5; D is undetermined. The germline V and J ends were trimmed by 8 bases and 1 base, with 11 bases remaining between them. Germline V gene data show CDR1 as MDHEN and CDR2 as SYDVKM. The CDR3 is 13 amino acids.